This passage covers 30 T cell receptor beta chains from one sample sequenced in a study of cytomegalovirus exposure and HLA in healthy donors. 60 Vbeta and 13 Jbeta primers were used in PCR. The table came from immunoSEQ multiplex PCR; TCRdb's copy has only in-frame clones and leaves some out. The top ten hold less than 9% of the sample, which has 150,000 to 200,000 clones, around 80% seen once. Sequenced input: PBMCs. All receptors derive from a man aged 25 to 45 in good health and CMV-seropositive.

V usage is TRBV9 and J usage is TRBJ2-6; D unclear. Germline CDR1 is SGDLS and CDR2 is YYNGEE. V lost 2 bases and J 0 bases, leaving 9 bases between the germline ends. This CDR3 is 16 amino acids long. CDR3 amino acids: CASSVSEVSGANVLTF. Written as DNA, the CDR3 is TGTGCCAGCAGCGTGAGTGAGGTCTCTGGGGCCAACGTCCTGACTTTC.

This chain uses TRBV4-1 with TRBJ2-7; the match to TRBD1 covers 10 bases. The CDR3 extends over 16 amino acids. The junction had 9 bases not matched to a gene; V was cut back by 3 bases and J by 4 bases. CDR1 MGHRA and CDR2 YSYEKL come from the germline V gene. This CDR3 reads CASSQHVGTGEYEQYF. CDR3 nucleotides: TGCGCCAGCAGCCAGCACGTGGGGACAGGGGAGTACGAGCAGTACTTC.

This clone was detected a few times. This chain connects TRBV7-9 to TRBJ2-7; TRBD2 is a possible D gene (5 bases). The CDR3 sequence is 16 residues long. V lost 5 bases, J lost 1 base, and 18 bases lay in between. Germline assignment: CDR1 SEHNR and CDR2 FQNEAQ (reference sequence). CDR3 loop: CASSESGGGPSYEQYF. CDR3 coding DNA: TGTGCCAGCAGCGAGAGTGGAGGAGGCCCATCCTACGAGCAGTACTTC.

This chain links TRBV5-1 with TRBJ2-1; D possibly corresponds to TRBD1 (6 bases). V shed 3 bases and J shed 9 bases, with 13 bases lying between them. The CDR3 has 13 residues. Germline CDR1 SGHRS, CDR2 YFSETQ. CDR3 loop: CASSWNRDGEQFF. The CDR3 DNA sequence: TGCGCCAGCAGCTGGAACAGGGATGGTGAGCAGTTCTTC. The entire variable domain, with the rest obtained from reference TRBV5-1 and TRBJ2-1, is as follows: KAGVTQTPRYLIKTRGQQVTLSCSPISGHRSVSWYQQTPGQGLQFLFEYFSETQRNKGNFPGRFSGRQFSNSRSEMNVSTLELGDSALYLCASSWNRDGEQFFGPGTRLTVL.

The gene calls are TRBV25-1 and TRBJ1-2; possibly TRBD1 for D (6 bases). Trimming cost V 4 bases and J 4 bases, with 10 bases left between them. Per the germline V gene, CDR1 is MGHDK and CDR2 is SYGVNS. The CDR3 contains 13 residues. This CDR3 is CASSVGTSYGYTF. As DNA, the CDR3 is TGTGCCAGCAGTGTGGGGACATCCTATGGCTACACCTTC.

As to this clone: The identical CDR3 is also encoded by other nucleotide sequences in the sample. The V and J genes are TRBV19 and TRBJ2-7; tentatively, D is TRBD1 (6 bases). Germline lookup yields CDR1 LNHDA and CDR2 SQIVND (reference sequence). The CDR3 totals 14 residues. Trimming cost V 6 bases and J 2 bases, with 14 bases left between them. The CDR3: CASREDPGAYEQYF. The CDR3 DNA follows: TGTGCCAGTAGGGAGGACCCAGGGGCCTACGAGCAGTACTTC.

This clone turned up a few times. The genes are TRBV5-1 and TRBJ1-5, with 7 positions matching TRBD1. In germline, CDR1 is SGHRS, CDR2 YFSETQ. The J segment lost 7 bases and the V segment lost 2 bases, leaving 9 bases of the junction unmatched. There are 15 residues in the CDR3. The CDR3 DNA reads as TGCGCCAGCAGCTTTAGACAGGGCCGAGGGCAGCCCCAGCATTTT. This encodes CASSFRQGRGQPQHF.

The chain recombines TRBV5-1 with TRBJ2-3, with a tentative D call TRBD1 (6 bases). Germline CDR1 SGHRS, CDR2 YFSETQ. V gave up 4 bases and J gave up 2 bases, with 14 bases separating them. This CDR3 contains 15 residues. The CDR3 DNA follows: TGCGCCAGCAGCCCTATCCGGGACAACACAGATACGCAGTATTTT. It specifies CASSPIRDNTDTQYF.

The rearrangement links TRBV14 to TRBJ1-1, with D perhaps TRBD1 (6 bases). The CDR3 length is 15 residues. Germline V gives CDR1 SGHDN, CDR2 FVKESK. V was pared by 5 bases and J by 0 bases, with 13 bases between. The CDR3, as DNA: TGTGCCAGCAGCGGACGACAGGTTTTGAACACTGAAGCTTTCTTT. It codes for CASSGRQVLNTEAFF.

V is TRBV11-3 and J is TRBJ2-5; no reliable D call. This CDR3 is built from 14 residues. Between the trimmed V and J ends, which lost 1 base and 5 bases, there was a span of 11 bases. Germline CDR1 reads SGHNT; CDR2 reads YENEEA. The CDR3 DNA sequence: TGTGCCAGCAGCTTAGTACACCTCAGGGAGACCCAGTACTTC. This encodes CASSLVHLRETQYF.

CDR3 region: CASSVSWGPNEAFF. In DNA form, the CDR3 reads TGTGCCAGCAGCGTCTCGTGGGGCCCCAATGAAGCTTTCTTT. The gene calls are TRBV9 and TRBJ1-1; D possibly corresponds to TRBD1 (5 bases). The CDR3 totals 14 residues. Per the germline V gene, CDR1 is SGDLS and CDR2 is YYNGEE. V lost 2 bases, J lost 7 bases, and 15 bases lay in between.

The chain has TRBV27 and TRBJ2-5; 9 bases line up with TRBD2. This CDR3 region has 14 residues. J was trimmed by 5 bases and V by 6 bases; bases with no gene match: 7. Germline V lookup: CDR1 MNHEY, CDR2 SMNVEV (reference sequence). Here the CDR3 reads CASRSGTSLETQYF. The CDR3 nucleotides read TGTGCCAGCAGGTCCGGGACTAGCCTTGAGACCCAGTACTTC.

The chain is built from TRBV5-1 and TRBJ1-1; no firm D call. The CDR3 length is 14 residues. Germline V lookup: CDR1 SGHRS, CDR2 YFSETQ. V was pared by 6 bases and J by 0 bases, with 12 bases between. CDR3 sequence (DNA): TGCGCCAGCACTTCGCAGGACTTGAACACTGAAGCTTTCTTT. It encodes CASTSQDLNTEAFF. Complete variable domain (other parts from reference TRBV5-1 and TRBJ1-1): KAGVTQTPRYLIKTRGQQVTLSCSPISGHRSVSWYQQTPGQGLQFLFEYFSETQRNKGNFPGRFSGRQFSNSRSEMNVSTLELGDSALYLCASTSQDLNTEAFFGQGTRLTVV.

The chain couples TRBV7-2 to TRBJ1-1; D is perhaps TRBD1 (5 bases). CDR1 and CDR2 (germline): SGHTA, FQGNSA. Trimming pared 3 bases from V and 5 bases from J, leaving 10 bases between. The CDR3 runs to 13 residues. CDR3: CASSLGGGTEAFF. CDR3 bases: TGTGCCAGCAGCTTGGGGGGTGGAACTGAAGCTTTCTTT. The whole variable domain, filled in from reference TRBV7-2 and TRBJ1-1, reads GAGVSQSPSNKVTEKGKDVELRCDPISGHTALYWYRQSLGQGLEFLIYFQGNSAPDKSGLPSDRFSAERTGGSVSTLTIQRTQQEDSAVYLCASSLGGGTEAFFGQGTRLTVV.

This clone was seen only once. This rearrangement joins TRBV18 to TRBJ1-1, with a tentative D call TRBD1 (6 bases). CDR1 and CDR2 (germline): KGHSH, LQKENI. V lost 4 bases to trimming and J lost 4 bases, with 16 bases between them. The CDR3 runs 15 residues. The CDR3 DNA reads TGTGCCAGCTCACAAACAAGTGGGGGCCGCACTGAAGCTTTCTTT. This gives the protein CASSQTSGGRTEAFF.

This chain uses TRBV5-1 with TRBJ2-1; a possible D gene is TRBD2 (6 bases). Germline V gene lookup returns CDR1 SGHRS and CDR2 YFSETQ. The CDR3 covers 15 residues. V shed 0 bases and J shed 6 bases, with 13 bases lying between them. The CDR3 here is CASSLDLRGSNEQFF. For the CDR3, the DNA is TGCGCCAGCAGCTTGGATTTACGGGGGAGCAATGAGCAGTTCTTC.

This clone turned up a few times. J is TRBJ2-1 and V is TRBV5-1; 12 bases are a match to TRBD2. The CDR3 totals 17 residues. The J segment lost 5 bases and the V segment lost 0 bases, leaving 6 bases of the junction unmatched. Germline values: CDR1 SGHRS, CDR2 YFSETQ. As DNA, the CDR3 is TGCGCCAGCAGCTTGGGACTAGCGGGGGTCGGGGACAATGAGCAGTTCTTC. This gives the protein CASSLGLAGVGDNEQFF.

The CDR3 DNA is TGTGCCAGCAGCTTAACTGGGACAGGGATTGAAAAACTGTTTTTT. Amino acid sequence: CASSLTGTGIEKLFF. This chain links TRBV7-6 with TRBJ1-4; 9 positions match TRBD1. Germline CDR1 reads SGHVS; CDR2 reads FNYEAQ. The V gene end was trimmed by 2 bases and the J gene end by 7 bases; junction bases not matched to a gene: 5. The CDR3 totals 15 residues.

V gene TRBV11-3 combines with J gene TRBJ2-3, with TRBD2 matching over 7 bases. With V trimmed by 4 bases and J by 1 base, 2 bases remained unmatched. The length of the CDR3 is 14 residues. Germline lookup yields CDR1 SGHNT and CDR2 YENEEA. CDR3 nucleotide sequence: TGTGCCAGCAGCTCACGGGGGGGCACAGATACGCAGTATTTT. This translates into CASSSRGGTDTQYF.

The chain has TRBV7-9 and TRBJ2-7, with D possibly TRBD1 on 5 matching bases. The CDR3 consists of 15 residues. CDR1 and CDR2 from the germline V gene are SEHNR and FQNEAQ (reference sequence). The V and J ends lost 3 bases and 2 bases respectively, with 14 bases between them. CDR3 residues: CASSFARAGTYEQYF. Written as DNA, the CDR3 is TGTGCCAGCAGCTTTGCCAGGGCAGGGACCTACGAGCAGTACTTC. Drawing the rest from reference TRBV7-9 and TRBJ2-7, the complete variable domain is DTGVSQNPRHKITKRGQNVTFRCDPISEHNRLYWYRQTLGQGPEFLTYFQNEAQLEKSRLLSDRFSAERPKGSFSTLEIQRTEQGDSAMYLCASSFARAGTYEQYFGPGTRLTVT.

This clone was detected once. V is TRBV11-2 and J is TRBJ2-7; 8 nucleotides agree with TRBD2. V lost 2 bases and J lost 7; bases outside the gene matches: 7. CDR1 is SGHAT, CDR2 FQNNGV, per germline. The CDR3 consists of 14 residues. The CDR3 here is CASSLRGGYFEQYF. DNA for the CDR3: TGTGCCAGCAGCTTACGGGGGGGTTACTTTGAGCAGTACTTC.

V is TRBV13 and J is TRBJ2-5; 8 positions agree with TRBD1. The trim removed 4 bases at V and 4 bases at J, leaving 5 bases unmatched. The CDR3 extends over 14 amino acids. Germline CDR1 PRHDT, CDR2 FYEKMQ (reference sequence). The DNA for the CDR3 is TGTGCCAGCAGCTCCCCCGGGACAGGAGAGACCCAGTACTTC. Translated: CASSSPGTGETQYF.

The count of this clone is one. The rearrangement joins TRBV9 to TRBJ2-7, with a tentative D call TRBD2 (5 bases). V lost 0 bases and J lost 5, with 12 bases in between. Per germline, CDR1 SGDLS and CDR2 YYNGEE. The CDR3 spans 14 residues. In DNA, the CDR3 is TGTGCCAGCAGCGTAGAGACGGCGGGCAACGAGCAGTACTTC. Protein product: CASSVETAGNEQYF.

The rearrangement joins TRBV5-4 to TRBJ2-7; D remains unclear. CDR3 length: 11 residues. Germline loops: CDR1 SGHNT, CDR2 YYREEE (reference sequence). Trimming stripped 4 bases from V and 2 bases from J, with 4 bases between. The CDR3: CASSLPYEQYF. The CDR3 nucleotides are TGTGCCAGCAGCCTACCCTACGAGCAGTACTTC.

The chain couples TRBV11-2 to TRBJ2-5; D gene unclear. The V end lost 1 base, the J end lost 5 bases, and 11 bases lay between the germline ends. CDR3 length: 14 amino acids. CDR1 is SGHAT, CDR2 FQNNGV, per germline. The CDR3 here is CASSLGAGQETQYF. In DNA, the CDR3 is TGTGCCAGCAGCTTAGGGGCTGGGCAGGAGACCCAGTACTTC.

CDR3 in amino acids: CASSQGSQGQINYGYTF. The CDR3 DNA follows: TGTGCCAGCAGCCAAGGTTCCCAGGGTCAAATTAACTATGGCTACACCTTC. This chain joins TRBV4-2 and TRBJ1-2; the D gene is possibly TRBD1 (5 bases). The CDR3 spans 17 residues. Germline V CDR1 and CDR2: LGHNA, YNFKEQ. The V end lost 1 base, the J end lost 1 base, and 16 bases lay between the germline ends.

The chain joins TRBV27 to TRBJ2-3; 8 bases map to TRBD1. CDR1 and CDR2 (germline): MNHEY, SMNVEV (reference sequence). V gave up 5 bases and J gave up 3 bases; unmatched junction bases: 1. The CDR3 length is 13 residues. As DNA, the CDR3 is TGTGCCAGCAGTAGGACAGGGACAGATACGCAGTATTTT. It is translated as CASSRTGTDTQYF.

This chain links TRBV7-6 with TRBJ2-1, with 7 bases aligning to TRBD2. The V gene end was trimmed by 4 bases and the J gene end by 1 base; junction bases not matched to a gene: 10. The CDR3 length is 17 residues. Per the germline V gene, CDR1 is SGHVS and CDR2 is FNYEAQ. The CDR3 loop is CASSSRAGEGSYNEQFF. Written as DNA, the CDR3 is TGTGCCAGCAGCTCTCGGGCGGGAGAGGGATCCTACAATGAGCAGTTCTTC. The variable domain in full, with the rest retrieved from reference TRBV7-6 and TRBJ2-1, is GAGVSQSPRYKVTKRGQDVALRCDPISGHVSLYWYRQALGQGPEFLTYFNYEAQQDKSGLPNDRFSAERPEGSISTLTIQRTEQRDSAMYRCASSSRAGEGSYNEQFFGPGTRLTVL.

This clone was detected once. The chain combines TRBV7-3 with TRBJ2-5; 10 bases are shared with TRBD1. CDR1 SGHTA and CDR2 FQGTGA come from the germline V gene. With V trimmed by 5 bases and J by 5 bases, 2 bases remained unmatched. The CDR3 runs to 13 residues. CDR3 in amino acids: CASSPGQGETQYF. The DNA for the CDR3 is TGTGCCAGCAGCCCGGGACAGGGGGAGACCCAGTACTTC.

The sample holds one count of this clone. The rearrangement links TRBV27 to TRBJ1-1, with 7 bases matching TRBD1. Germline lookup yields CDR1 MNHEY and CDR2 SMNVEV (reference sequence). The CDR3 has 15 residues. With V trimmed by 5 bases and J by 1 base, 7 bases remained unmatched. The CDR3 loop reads CASSITRTGNTEAFF. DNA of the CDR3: TGTGCCAGCAGTATCACCCGGACAGGGAACACTGAAGCTTTCTTT.